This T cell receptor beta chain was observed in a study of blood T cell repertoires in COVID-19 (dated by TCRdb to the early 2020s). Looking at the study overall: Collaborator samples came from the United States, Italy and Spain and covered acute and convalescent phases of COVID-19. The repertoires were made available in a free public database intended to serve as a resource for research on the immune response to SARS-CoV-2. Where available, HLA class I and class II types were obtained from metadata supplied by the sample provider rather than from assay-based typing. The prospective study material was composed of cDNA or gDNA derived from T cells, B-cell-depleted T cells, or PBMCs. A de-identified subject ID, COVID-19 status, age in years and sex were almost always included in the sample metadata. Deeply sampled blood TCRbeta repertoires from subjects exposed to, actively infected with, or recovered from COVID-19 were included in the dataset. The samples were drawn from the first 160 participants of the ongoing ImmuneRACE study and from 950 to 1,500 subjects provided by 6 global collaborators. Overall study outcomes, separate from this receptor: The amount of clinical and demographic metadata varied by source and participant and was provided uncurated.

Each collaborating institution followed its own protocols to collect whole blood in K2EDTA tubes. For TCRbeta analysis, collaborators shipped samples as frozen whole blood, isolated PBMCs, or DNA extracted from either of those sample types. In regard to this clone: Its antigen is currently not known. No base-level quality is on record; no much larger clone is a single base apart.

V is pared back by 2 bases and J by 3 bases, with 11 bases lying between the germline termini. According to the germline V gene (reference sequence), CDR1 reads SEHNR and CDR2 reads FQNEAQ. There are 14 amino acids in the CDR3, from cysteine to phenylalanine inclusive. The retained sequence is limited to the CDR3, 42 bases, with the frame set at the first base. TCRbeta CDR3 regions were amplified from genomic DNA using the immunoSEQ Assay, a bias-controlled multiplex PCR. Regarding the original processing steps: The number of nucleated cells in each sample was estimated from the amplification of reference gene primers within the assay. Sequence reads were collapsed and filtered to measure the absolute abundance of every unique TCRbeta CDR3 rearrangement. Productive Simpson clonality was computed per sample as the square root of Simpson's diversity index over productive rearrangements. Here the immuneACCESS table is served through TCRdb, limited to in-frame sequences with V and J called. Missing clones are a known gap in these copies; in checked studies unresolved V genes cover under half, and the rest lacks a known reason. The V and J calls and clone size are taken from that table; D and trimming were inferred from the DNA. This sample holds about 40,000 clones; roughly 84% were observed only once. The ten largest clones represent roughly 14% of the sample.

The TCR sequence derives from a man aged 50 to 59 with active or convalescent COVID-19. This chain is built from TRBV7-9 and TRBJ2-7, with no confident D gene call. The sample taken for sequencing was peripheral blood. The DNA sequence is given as TGTGCCAGCAGCTTAATCGGCGGCAACTACGAGCAGTACTTC. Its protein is CASSLIGGNYEQYF.